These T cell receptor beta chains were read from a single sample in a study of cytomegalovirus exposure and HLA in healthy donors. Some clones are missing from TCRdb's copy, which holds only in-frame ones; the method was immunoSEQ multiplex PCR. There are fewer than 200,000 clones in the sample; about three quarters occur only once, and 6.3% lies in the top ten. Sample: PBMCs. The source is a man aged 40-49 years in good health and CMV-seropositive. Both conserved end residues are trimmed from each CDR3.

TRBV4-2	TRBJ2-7	ASSQETGGGYYEQY
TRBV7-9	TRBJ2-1	ASSPPGNSYNEQF
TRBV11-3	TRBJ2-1	ASSSIRSGEQF
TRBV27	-	ASSLTGGRYEQY
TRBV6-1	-	ASSHDSSSYEQY
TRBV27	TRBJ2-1	ASSSGLAGGPRYNEQF
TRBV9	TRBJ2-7	ASSVGIGLGEAYEQY
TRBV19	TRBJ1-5	ASSMGSVRDQPQH
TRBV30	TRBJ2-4	AWLERDRAKNIQY
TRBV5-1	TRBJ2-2	ASSLRSGMGTGELF
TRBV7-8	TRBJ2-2	ASIRTSGRVNTGELF
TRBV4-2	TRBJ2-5	ASSQDPTGGGETQY
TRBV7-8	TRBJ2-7	AVGTRDSTYEQY
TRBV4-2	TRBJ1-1	ASSLGTGDKAF
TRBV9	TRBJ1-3	ASSGGQSGNTIY
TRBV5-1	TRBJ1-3	ASSFGTGDRGAGNTIY
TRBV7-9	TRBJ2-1	ASVRLAAYNEQF
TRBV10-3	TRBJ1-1	AISEPDRGPEAF
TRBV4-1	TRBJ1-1	ASSQEVGRRNTEAF
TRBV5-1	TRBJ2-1	ASSPTSGSEQF
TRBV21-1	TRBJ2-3	ASTCKDCRLWTQY
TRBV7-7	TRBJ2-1	ASSLGVSQYNEQF
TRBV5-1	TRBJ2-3	ASSLNPGVSTDTQY